This T cell receptor beta chain was captured in a study of T cells after yellow fever vaccination. Germline CDR1 SGHVS, CDR2 FQNEAQ. The CDR3 consists of 18 residues. After removal of 5 bases from V and 5 bases from J, the junction contained 16 bases not matched to a gene. UMIs and a universal primer site were added when TCR cDNA was made by 5'RACE template switching. TCRdb called the 5' RACE reads again in MiXCR, with one record for every CDR3 protein. The repertoire includes 25,000 to 35,000 distinct CDR3 sequences, approximately 4.4% of them detected once, and approximately 49% sits in the top ten. General study results and limits: Faster peaking, at day 5 versus 15, marked a secondary response that was weaker. It was a small share of clonotypes that appeared in both CD4 and CD8 compartments.

In this sample, this clonotype turned up many times. Its antigen is as yet unknown. V and J are TRBV7-8 and TRBJ2-5, with TRBD2 matching over 11 bases. The sequenced sample was CD8+ T cells sorted from PBMCs, obtained 5 days after the yellow fever booster vaccination. The sequence was obtained from a man aged 30-40 years who received the YFV17D yellow fever vaccine. The DNA of the CDR3 is TGTGCCAGCAGCGAGGCGGGGCGTAGGGGACTAGCGGTTGAGACCCAGTACTTC. Translated, it gives CASSEAGRRGLAVETQYF.